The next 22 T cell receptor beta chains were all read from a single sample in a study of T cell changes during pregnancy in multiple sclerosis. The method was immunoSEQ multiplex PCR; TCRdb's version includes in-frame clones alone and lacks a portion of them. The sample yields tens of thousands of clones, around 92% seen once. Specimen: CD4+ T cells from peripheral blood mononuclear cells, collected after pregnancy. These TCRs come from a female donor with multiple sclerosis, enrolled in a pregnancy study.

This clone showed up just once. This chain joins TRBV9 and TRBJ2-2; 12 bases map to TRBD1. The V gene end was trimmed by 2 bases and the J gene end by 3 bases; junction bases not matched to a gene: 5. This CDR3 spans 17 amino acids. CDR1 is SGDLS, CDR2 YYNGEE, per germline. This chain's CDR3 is CASSVRDRGPDTGELFF. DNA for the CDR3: TGTGCCAGCAGCGTCCGGGACAGGGGGCCTGACACCGGGGAGCTGTTTTTT. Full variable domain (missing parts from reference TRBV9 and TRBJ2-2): DSGVTQTPKHLITATGQRVTLRCSPRSGDLSVYWYQQSLDQGLQFLIQYYNGEERAKGNILERFSAQQFPDLHSELNLSSLELGDSALYFCASSVRDRGPDTGELFFGEGSRLTVL.

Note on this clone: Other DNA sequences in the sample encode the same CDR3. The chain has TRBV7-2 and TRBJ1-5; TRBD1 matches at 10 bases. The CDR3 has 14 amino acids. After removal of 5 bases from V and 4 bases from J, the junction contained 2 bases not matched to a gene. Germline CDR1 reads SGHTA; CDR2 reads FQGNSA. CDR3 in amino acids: CASSPGQGNQPQHF. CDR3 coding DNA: TGTGCCAGCAGCCCGGGACAGGGGAATCAGCCCCAGCATTTT.

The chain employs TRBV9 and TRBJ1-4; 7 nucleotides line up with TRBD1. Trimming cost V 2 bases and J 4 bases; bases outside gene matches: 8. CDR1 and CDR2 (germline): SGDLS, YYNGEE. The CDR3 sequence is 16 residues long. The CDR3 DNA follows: TGTGCCAGCAGCGTTTCTTCGGACAGGCGTAATGAAAAACTGTTTTTT. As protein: CASSVSSDRRNEKLFF.

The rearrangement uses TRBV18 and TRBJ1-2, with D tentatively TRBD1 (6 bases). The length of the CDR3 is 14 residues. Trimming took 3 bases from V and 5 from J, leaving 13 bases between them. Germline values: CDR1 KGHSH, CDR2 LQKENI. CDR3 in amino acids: CASSPVQGGYGYTF. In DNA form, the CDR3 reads TGTGCCAGCTCACCTGTACAGGGTGGGTATGGCTACACCTTC.

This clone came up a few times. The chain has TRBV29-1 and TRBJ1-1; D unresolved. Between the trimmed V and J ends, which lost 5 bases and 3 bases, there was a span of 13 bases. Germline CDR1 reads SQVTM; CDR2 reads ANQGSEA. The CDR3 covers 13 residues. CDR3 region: CSVRRSPDTEAFF. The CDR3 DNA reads TGCAGCGTTCGCAGGTCCCCTGACACTGAAGCTTTCTTT.

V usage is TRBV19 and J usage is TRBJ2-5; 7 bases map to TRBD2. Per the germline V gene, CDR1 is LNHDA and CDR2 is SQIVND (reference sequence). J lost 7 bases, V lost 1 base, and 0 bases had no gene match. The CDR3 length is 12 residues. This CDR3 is CASSIAGGTQYF. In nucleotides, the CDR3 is TGTGCCAGTAGTATAGCGGGGGGGACCCAGTACTTC.

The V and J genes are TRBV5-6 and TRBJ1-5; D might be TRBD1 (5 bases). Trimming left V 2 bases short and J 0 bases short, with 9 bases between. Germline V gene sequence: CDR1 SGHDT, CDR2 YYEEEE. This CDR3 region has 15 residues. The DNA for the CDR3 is TGTGCCAGCAGCTTTCGGGGGTATAGCAATCAGCCCCAGCATTTT. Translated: CASSFRGYSNQPQHF. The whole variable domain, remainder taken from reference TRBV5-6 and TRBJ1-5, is DAGVTQSPTHLIKTRGQQVTLRCSPKSGHDTVSWYQQALGQGPQFIFQYYEEEERQRGNFPDRFSGHQFPNYSSELNVNALLLGDSALYLCASSFRGYSNQPQHFGDGTRLSIL.

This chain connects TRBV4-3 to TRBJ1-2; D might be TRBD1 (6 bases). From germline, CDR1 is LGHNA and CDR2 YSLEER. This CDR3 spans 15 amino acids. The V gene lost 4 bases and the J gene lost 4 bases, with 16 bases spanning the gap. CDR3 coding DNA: TGCGCCAGCAGCCCAGCCCGGGGGGCAGGCTATGGCTACACCTTC. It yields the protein CASSPARGAGYGYTF.

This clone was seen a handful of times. The chain's CDR3 is CASSSTGASNQPQHF. The CDR3, as DNA: TGCGCCAGCAGCTCGACAGGGGCCAGCAATCAGCCCCAGCATTTT. The chain uses TRBV5-1 and TRBJ1-5; TRBD1 matches 8 bases. The CDR3 has 15 residues. Germline CDR1 is SGHRS and CDR2 is YFSETQ. V lost 3 bases to trimming and J lost 1 base; unmatched junction nucleotides: 3.

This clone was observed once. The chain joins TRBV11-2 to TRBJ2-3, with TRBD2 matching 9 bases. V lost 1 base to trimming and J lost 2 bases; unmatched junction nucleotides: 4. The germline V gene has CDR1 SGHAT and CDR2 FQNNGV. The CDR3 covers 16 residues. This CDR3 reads CASSLGAGGATDTQYF. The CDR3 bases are TGTGCCAGCAGCTTAGGTGCGGGGGGGGCCACAGATACGCAGTATTTT.

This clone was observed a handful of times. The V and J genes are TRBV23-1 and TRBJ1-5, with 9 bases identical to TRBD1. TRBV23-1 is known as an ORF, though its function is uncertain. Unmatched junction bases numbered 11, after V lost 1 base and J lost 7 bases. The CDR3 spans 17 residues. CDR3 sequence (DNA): TGCGCCAGCAGTCAATTATCACAGGGGGCCTGGATGCAGCCCCAGCATTTT. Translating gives CASSQLSQGAWMQPQHF.

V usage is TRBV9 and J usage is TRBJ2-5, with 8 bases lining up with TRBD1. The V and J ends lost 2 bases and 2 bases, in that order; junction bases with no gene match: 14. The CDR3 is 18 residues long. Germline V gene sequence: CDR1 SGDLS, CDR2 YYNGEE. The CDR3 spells CASSVTGTGIILQETQYF. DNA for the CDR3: TGTGCCAGCAGCGTCACCGGGACAGGCATTATACTACAAGAGACCCAGTACTTC.

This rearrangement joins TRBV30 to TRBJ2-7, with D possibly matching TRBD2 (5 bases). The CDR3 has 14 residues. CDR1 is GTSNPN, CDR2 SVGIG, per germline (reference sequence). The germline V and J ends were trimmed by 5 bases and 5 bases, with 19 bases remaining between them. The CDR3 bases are TGTGCCTGGGGAGGACTCCCTACTGGGAACGAGCAGTACTTC. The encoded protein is CAWGGLPTGNEQYF.

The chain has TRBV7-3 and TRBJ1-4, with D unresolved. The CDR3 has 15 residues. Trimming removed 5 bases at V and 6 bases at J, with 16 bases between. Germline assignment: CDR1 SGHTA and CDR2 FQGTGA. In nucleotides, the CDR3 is TGTGCCAGCAGCGCGACACCCAATACGGATGAAAAACTGTTTTTT. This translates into CASSATPNTDEKLFF.

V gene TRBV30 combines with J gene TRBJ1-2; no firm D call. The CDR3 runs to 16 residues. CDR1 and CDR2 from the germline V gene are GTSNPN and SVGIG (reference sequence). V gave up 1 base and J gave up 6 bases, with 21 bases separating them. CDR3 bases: TGTGCCTGGAGTGCCCAAACCCTCACAGCGCGGGATGGCTACACCTTC. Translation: CAWSAQTLTARDGYTF.

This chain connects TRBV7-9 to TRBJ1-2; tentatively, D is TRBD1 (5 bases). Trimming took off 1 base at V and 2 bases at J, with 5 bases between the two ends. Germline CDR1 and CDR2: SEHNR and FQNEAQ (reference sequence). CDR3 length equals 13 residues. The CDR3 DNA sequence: TGTGCCAGCAGCTTAGGGGGCAACTATGGCTACACCTTC. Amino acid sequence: CASSLGGNYGYTF.

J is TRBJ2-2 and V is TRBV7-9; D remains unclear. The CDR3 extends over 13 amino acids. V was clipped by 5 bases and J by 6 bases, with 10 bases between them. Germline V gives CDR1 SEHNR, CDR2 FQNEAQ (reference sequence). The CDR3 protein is CASSPAVPGELFF. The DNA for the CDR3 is TGTGCCAGCAGCCCCGCGGTGCCCGGGGAGCTGTTTTTT.

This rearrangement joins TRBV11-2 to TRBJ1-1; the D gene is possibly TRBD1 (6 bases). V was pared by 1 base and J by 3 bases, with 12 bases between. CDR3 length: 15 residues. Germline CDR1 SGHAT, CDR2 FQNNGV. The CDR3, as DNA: TGTGCCAGCAGCTTAGGGGGACATCGGGACACTGAAGCTTTCTTT. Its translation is CASSLGGHRDTEAFF.

This chain's CDR3 is CASSYSARGENTIYF. CDR3 bases: TGTGCCAGCAGTTACTCCGCCAGGGGAGAAAACACCATATATTTT. The chain is built from TRBV6-6 and TRBJ1-3; the D gene is possibly TRBD1 (6 bases). The CDR3 is 15 amino acids. CDR1 MNHNY and CDR2 SVGAGI come from the germline V gene (reference sequence). The V end lost 0 bases, the J end lost 6 bases, and 12 bases lay between the germline ends.

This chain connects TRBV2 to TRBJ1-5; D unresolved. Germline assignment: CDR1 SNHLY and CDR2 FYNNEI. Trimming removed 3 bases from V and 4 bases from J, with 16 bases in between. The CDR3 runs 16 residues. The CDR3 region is CASSEGGRRVNQPQHF. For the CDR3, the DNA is TGTGCCAGCAGTGAGGGAGGGAGACGGGTAAATCAGCCCCAGCATTTT.

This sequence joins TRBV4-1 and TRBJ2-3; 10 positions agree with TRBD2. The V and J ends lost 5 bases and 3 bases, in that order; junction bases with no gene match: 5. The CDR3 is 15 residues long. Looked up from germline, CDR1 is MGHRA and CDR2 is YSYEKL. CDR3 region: CASSTQRGGTDTQYF. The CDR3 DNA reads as TGCGCCAGCAGCACCCAGCGGGGGGGAACAGATACGCAGTATTTT.

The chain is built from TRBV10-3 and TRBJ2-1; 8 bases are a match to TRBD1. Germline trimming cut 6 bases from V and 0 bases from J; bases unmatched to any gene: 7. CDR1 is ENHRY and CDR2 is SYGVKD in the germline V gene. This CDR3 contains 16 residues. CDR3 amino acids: CAIRARTGSSYNEQFF. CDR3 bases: TGTGCCATCAGAGCAAGGACAGGGAGCTCCTACAATGAGCAGTTCTTC.